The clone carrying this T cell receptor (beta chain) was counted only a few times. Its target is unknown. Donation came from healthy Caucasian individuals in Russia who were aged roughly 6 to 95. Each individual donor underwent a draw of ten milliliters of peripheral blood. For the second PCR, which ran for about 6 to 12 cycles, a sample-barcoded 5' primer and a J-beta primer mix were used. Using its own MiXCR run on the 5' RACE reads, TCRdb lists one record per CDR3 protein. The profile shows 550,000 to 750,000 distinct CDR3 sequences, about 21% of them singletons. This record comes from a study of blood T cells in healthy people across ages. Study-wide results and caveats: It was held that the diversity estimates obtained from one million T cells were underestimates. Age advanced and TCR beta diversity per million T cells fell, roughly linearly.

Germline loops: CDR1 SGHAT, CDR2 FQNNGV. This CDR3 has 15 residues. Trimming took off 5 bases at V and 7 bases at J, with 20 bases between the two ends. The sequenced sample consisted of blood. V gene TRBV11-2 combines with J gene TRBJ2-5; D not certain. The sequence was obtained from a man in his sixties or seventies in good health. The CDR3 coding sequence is TGTGCCAGCAGCGATCGGCAGACTGGGAAGGGGACCCAGTACTTC. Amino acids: CASSDRQTGKGTQYF.